These 30 T cell receptor beta chains came from one sample sequenced in a study of cytomegalovirus exposure and HLA in healthy donors. The PCR was carried out with 60 Vbeta primers and 13 Jbeta primers. The assay was immunoSEQ multiplex PCR, and TCRdb's table has in-frame clones only and misses some. The table shows about 160,000 clones, with 84% occurring only once. The specimen was PBMCs. The receptors derive from a boy younger than 10 in good health and CMV-seronegative.

The V call is TRBV19, the J call TRBJ2-7, with 9 bases lining up with TRBD2. The CDR3 length is 14 residues. Germline V lookup: CDR1 LNHDA, CDR2 SQIVND (reference sequence). J gave up 3 bases and V 4 bases, and 4 bases lay outside the gene matches. The CDR3 region is CASSNIAGVYEQYF. As DNA, the CDR3 is TGTGCCAGTAGTAATATAGCGGGAGTCTACGAGCAGTACTTC.

This chain uses TRBV4-1 with TRBJ1-2; no definite D call. CDR3 length: 16 amino acids. Per the germline V gene, CDR1 is MGHRA and CDR2 is YSYEKL. Between the trimmed V and J ends, which lost 0 bases and 7 bases, there was a span of 18 bases. The CDR3: CASSQDLFRVRLGYTF. The CDR3 DNA sequence: TGCGCCAGCAGCCAAGATCTTTTCCGGGTGCGCCTTGGCTACACCTTC.

This clone was found once. CDR3 protein: CASSTPGGRAYEQYF. CDR3 in DNA: TGTGCCAGTAGTACCCCGGGCGGGAGGGCTTACGAGCAGTACTTC. The V call is TRBV19, the J call TRBJ2-7; the match to TRBD2 covers 9 bases. Trimming removed 4 bases from V and 4 bases from J; junction bases left unmatched: 8. The CDR3 length is 15 residues. CDR1 LNHDA and CDR2 SQIVND come from the germline V gene (reference sequence).

This chain links TRBV7-3 with TRBJ2-2, with 8 bases that match TRBD2. The CDR3 is 19 amino acids. CDR1 and CDR2 from the germline V gene are SGHTA and FQGTGA. With V trimmed by 1 base and J by 5 bases, 15 bases remained unmatched. CDR3 coding DNA: TGTGCCAGCAGCTTAAACCCTCCGGGGACTAGGCGTGGGACCGGGGAGCTGTTTTTT. Translated, it gives CASSLNPPGTRRGTGELFF. Drawing the rest from reference TRBV7-3 and TRBJ2-2, the complete variable domain is GAGVSQTPSNKVTEKGKYVELRCDPISGHTALYWYRQSLGQGPEFLIYFQGTGAADDSGLPNDRFFAVRPEGSVSTLKIQRTERGDSAVYLCASSLNPPGTRRGTGELFFGEGSRLTVL.

V gene TRBV25-1 combines with J gene TRBJ2-2; 9 positions agree with TRBD1. Germline CDR1 and CDR2: MGHDK and SYGVNS. The CDR3 covers 16 residues. V gave up 4 bases and J gave up 5 bases; unmatched junction bases: 8. The CDR3 nucleotides are TGTGCCAGCAGTGCCCCCTCGGACAGGGGAACCGGGGAGCTGTTTTTT. Translated: CASSAPSDRGTGELFF.

The chain carries TRBV7-9 and TRBJ2-5; 10 bases fit TRBD1. The CDR3 totals 16 residues. V shed 4 bases, J shed 3 bases, and the junction held 8 bases outside the gene matches. Germline CDR1 SEHNR, CDR2 FQNEAQ (reference sequence). The CDR3 sequence is CASSSRQGADKETQYF. In nucleotides, the CDR3 is TGTGCCAGCAGCTCACGACAGGGGGCCGATAAAGAGACCCAGTACTTC.

The chain links TRBV10-3 to TRBJ1-3; tentatively, D is TRBD1 (6 bases). The CDR3 length is 13 residues. Germline V gene data show CDR1 as ENHRY and CDR2 as SYGVKD. Trimming shortened V by 11 bases and J by 0 bases, and 11 bases separated the two germline ends. The CDR3 loop reads CASKGDSGNTIYF. DNA for the CDR3: TGTGCCTCAAAGGGGGACTCTGGAAACACCATATATTTT.

The chain couples TRBV30 to TRBJ1-4; the match to TRBD1 covers 7 bases. Germline CDR1 and CDR2: GTSNPN and SVGIG (reference sequence). The CDR3 contains 12 residues. The trim removed 5 bases at V and 7 bases at J, leaving 4 bases unmatched. The CDR3 DNA reads as TGTGCCTGGCGGGACAGCATTGAAAAACTGTTTTTT. Residues: CAWRDSIEKLFF.

The chain is built from TRBV5-4 and TRBJ1-2; TRBD1 matches 8 bases. CDR1 is SGHNT, CDR2 YYREEE, per germline (reference sequence). V was pared by 4 bases and J by 5 bases, with 13 bases of the junction left unmatched. The CDR3 length is 16 residues. The CDR3 DNA sequence: TGTGCCAGCAGCCTTTATTCCGGGACAGGCTGGTATGGCTACACCTTC. Amino acids: CASSLYSGTGWYGYTF.

This clone appeared a few times. This chain uses TRBV29-1 with TRBJ2-7; the D gene is possibly TRBD1 (6 bases). The CDR3 covers 13 residues. Trimming left V 4 bases short and J 3 bases short, with 13 bases between. Per germline, CDR1 SQVTM and CDR2 ANQGSEA. In nucleotides, the CDR3 is TGCAGCGTTGGGCCCAGGGGTAGCTACGAGCAGTACTTC. It translates to CSVGPRGSYEQYF.

The chain couples TRBV5-6 to TRBJ2-5; TRBD1 matches at 8 bases. V dropped 0 bases and J dropped 3; count of bases not matched to a gene: 7. There are 16 residues in the CDR3. The germline CDR1 and CDR2 sequences are SGHDT and YYEEEE. The CDR3 sequence is CASSLAGQGAKETQYF. The CDR3 DNA reads TGTGCCAGCAGCTTGGCCGGTCAGGGGGCCAAAGAGACCCAGTACTTC.

This clone came up a few times. This sequence joins TRBV6-5 and TRBJ2-2; D uncertain. Looked up from germline, CDR1 is MNHEY and CDR2 is SVGAGI. CDR3 size: 15 residues. Trimming removed 7 bases from V and 1 base from J, with 13 bases in between. The CDR3 is CASMVGSLNTGELFF. The CDR3 coding sequence is TGTGCCAGCATGGTGGGCTCCTTGAACACCGGGGAGCTGTTTTTT.

The chain uses TRBV19 and TRBJ2-7, with D possibly being TRBD2 (6 bases). CDR3 length: 14 amino acids. Germline lookup yields CDR1 LNHDA and CDR2 SQIVND (reference sequence). V gave up 7 bases and J gave up 3 bases, with 16 bases separating them. Here the CDR3 DNA reads TGTGCCAGTAACCCCGCGGGAAATGGCTACGAGCAGTACTTC. This gives the protein CASNPAGNGYEQYF.

The chain is built from TRBV2 and TRBJ1-2; 10 bases match TRBD1. CDR3 length equals 19 residues. After removal of 6 bases from V and 2 bases from J, the junction contained 18 bases not matched to a gene. Germline assignment: CDR1 SNHLY and CDR2 FYNNEI. CDR3 protein: CASRKGRDRGNGINYGYTF. CDR3 coding DNA: TGTGCCAGCAGAAAGGGACGGGACAGGGGAAATGGGATAAACTATGGCTACACCTTC. The whole variable domain, filled in from reference TRBV2 and TRBJ1-2, reads EPEVTQTPSHQVTQMGQEVILRCVPISNHLYFYWYRQILGQKVEFLVSFYNNEISEKSEIFDDQFSVERPDGSNFTLKIRSTKLEDSAMYFCASRKGRDRGNGINYGYTFGSGTRLTVV.

Regarding this clone: It is unclear where the CDR3 begins or ends on the DNA, so no DNA is shown, and the CDR3 is as TCRdb lists it. This chain joins TRBV19 and TRBJ1-1; the tabulated D call, TRBD1, remains unverified against the DNA. The germline V gene encodes CDR1 LNHDA and CDR2 SQIVND (reference sequence). The CDR3 totals 12 residues, both ends included. This chain's CDR3 is CASSIWGQGNLF.

In DNA, the CDR3 is TGTGCCAGCAGCTCGGGGAGTAGGACCGGGGAGCTGTTTTTT. Protein: CASSSGSRTGELFF. The genes are TRBV7-3 and TRBJ2-2; the D gene is possibly TRBD2 (5 bases). This CDR3 is built from 14 residues. Germline V gives CDR1 SGHTA, CDR2 FQGTGA. Trimming cost V 4 bases and J 5 bases, with 11 bases left between them.

This chain connects TRBV5-1 to TRBJ1-1, with 9 bases that match TRBD1. The ends lost 0 bases at V and 4 bases at J; junction bases unmatched: 10. Germline assignment: CDR1 SGHRS and CDR2 YFSETQ. This CDR3 region has 17 residues. CDR3 sequence reads: CASSLGRDREFGTEAFF. In DNA form, the CDR3 reads TGCGCCAGCAGCTTGGGGCGGGACAGGGAATTCGGCACTGAAGCTTTCTTT.

The rearrangement uses TRBV7-2 and TRBJ2-3; 7 nucleotides line up with TRBD2. V was clipped by 4 bases and J by 7 bases; unmatched bases: 14. CDR3 length: 16 amino acids. Germline lookup yields CDR1 SGHTA and CDR2 FQGNSA. The CDR3 sequence: CASSSLLAGVNNTQYF. The DNA of the CDR3 is TGTGCCAGCAGCTCCCTCCTGGCGGGAGTGAACAATACGCAGTATTTT.

This sequence joins TRBV7-6 and TRBJ1-6, with 8 nucleotides matching TRBD1. V lost 5 bases and J lost 10; bases outside the gene matches: 10. The CDR3 totals 15 residues. Per the germline V gene, CDR1 is SGHVS and CDR2 is FNYEAQ. CDR3 in DNA: TGTGCCAGCAGCCCTTCGACAGGGGAGGGATCACCCCTCCACTTT. Its translation is CASSPSTGEGSPLHF.

This rearrangement joins TRBV6-1 to TRBJ1-2; D not resolved. Germline V CDR1 and CDR2: MNHNS, SASEGT. The V and J ends lost 10 bases and 0 bases respectively, with 18 bases between them. The CDR3 covers 15 residues. This chain's CDR3 is CAIHLLPSTNYGYTF. The CDR3 DNA reads TGTGCCATACATCTGTTGCCCAGTACTAACTATGGCTACACCTTC.

This CDR3 reads CASSPRTSSNTQYF. DNA for the CDR3: TGTGCCAGCAGCCCCCGGACTAGCTCGAATACGCAGTATTTT. The chain combines TRBV7-9 with TRBJ2-3, with 8 positions matching TRBD2. Germline values: CDR1 SEHNR, CDR2 FQNEAQ (reference sequence). J lost 7 bases, V lost 5 bases, and 8 bases had no gene match. This CDR3 region has 14 residues.

The chain joins TRBV30 to TRBJ1-6; D might be TRBD1 (5 bases). The CDR3 loop spans 15 amino acids. With 4 bases removed from V and 5 bases from J, the gap between germline ends came to 15 bases. Germline assignment: CDR1 GTSNPN and CDR2 SVGIG (reference sequence). CDR3 nucleotide sequence: TGTGCCTGGAACCCAGACAGCTTCGATAATTCACCCCTCCACTTT. Translation: CAWNPDSFDNSPLHF.

As for this clone: This sample also contains other DNA sequences that code for the same CDR3. The rearrangement uses TRBV5-1 and TRBJ2-1, with 9 bases identical to TRBD1. Germline V gene sequence: CDR1 SGHRS, CDR2 YFSETQ. After removal of 4 bases from V and 4 bases from J, the junction contained 6 bases not matched to a gene. The CDR3 contains 15 residues. CDR3 region: CASSLGQGRYNEQFF. The CDR3, as DNA: TGCGCCAGCAGCCTAGGACAGGGGCGGTACAATGAGCAGTTCTTC.

The V and J genes are TRBV7-9 and TRBJ2-7, with D maybe TRBD1 (6 bases). CDR3 length: 12 amino acids. V shed 1 base and J shed 9 bases, with 10 bases lying between them. Germline V gene sequence: CDR1 SEHNR, CDR2 FQNEAQ (reference sequence). This chain's CDR3 is CASSLGLGGQYF. The DNA of the CDR3 is TGTGCCAGCAGCTTAGGCCTAGGGGGGCAGTACTTC.

The chain is built from TRBV5-6 and TRBJ2-3, with 14 nucleotides matching TRBD2. The CDR3 length is 17 residues. V lost 4 bases, J lost 3 bases, and 7 bases stayed unmatched. The germline V gene has CDR1 SGHDT and CDR2 YYEEEE. CDR3 DNA: TGTGCCAGCAGCACGGGGACTAGCGGGAGTCTTACAGATACGCAGTATTTT. It specifies CASSTGTSGSLTDTQYF.

This chain joins TRBV5-6 and TRBJ2-7; 8 bases are a match to TRBD1. J lost 2 bases, V lost 2 bases, and 3 bases had no gene match. The CDR3 contains 14 residues. Germline CDR1 is SGHDT and CDR2 is YYEEEE. The CDR3 protein is CASSFRTGPYEQYF. The CDR3 DNA follows: TGTGCCAGCAGCTTTCGGACAGGGCCCTACGAGCAGTACTTC. The variable domain in full, completed from reference TRBV5-6 and TRBJ2-7, reads DAGVTQSPTHLIKTRGQQVTLRCSPKSGHDTVSWYQQALGQGPQFIFQYYEEEERQRGNFPDRFSGHQFPNYSSELNVNALLLGDSALYLCASSFRTGPYEQYFGPGTRLTVT.

The rearrangement joins TRBV9 to TRBJ2-7; the match to TRBD2 covers 8 bases. The CDR3 contains 14 residues. V lost 4 bases, J lost 3 bases, and 6 bases stayed unmatched. Germline V gene lookup returns CDR1 SGDLS and CDR2 YYNGEE. The CDR3 nucleotides read TGTGCCAGCAGCTTTGGGCGGGAGGACTACGAGCAGTACTTC. Translated: CASSFGREDYEQYF.

This chain joins TRBV27 and TRBJ1-5, with a weak D call TRBD1 (5 bases). The CDR3 length is 15 residues. V was pared by 0 bases and J by 0 bases, with 6 bases between. The germline gives CDR1 MNHEY, CDR2 SMNVEV (reference sequence). CDR3 bases: TGTGCCAGCAGTTTATCAGGGGATAGCAATCAGCCCCAGCATTTT. Amino acids: CASSLSGDSNQPQHF.

This chain links TRBV5-1 with TRBJ2-5; weak D call: TRBD1 (5 bases). V was trimmed by 4 bases and J by 5 bases, leaving 12 bases between them. The CDR3 length is 13 residues. The germline gives CDR1 SGHRS, CDR2 YFSETQ. Written as DNA, the CDR3 is TGCGCCAGCAGCGAAGGGGTCCGGGAGACCCAGTACTTC. It yields the protein CASSEGVRETQYF. The complete variable domain, with remaining parts taken from reference TRBV5-1 and TRBJ2-5, reads KAGVTQTPRYLIKTRGQQVTLSCSPISGHRSVSWYQQTPGQGLQFLFEYFSETQRNKGNFPGRFSGRQFSNSRSEMNVSTLELGDSALYLCASSEGVRETQYFGPGTRLLVL.

This clone was found a few times. This chain links TRBV29-1 with TRBJ2-5; 8 bases are shared with TRBD1. J lost 4 bases, V lost 5 bases, and 9 bases had no gene match. Germline V gene data show CDR1 as SQVTM and CDR2 as ANQGSEA. CDR3 length: 14 residues. CDR3 protein: CSVLPGQVGETQYF. The CDR3 nucleotides are TGCAGCGTTCTACCGGGACAGGTAGGAGAGACCCAGTACTTC.